This TCR beta chain was sequenced during a study of blood T cells in healthy people across ages (dated by TCRdb to between 2015 and 2016). Concerning the study at large: In model experiments, template switching captured about one uniquely barcoded TCR beta cDNA molecule for every two T cells. Using deep sequencing normalized with unique cDNA molecular identifiers, the study measured how TCR beta repertoire diversity changes with age. The donors were divided into four age groups: young (average approximately 15 years), middle-aged (under 40), aged (about 61) and long-lived (roughly 86). To avoid experimental bias, donors of different ages were distributed randomly across sequencing lanes. Using the same blood draw, the study looked at two additional independent replicas of 1 million unique cDNA reads for two donors, one aged 18 to 30 and the other aged 80 or older. Paper-wide results and their limitations: Observed TCR beta diversity per million T cells fell roughly linearly with age, and a significant reduction was already apparent by age about 36. The CMV infection status of donors was not known, potentially confounding age-related changes in expanded clonotypes. Compared with the aged group, more naive CD4+ T cells, fewer expanded clones and increased TCR diversity were shown by the long-lived group, suggesting age selection. Conclusive comparison of naive and antigen-experienced compartments was prevented by the profiling of bulk unsorted PBMCs. Estimates of total diversity based on one million sequenced T cells were considered lower bounds and underestimates. The percentage of naive T cells measured by flow cytometry correlated strongly with observed TCR beta diversity.

Library preparation was by 5' RACE. Sequencer: Illumina HiSeq 2500. The second PCR ran for roughly 7 to 12 cycles and used a J-beta primer mix along with a sample-barcoded 5' primer. Each TCR beta cDNA molecule received a unique molecular identifier from a template-switch 5' adaptor carrying 12 random nucleotides. Each sample yielded at least 3 million CDR3-containing paired-end reads. The Mint cDNA synthesis kit, primed by a TRBC-specific oligonucleotide, was used to synthesize first-strand cDNA from all RNA. Following uracil-DNA glycosylase treatment, all cDNA underwent a first 18-cycle PCR with the universal primers M1SS and BC2_uni_R. In the authors' own workflow: For normalization, 1 million high-quality reads, each with a distinct molecular identifier, were randomly selected from each sample. Instead of being binned into consensus sequences, reads with shared molecular identifiers were discarded. MiTCR, set to a Q25 quality threshold and the strictest error-elimination algorithm, was used for CDR3 identification, clonotype clustering and error correction. A nonparametric unseen species model with Euler transformation was used to estimate a lower bound on total TCR beta diversity. Clones were called with MiXCR by TCRdb after fastp trimmed the public reads at Q25, and only in-frame beta chains were retained. Merged by CDR3 protein, the rows form single entries marked with the most common genes and DNA. TCRdb's processing, not the authors', yielded these V and J calls. Present in this sample are 650,000 or so distinct CDR3 sequences, 40% to 65% of which were seen just once. Of the sample, 13% is held by the ten largest clones.

Donors were roughly 40 systemically healthy Caucasian individuals from Russia aged roughly 6 to 100 years. Ten milliliters of peripheral blood were drawn from each donor into EDTA-treated Vacutainer tubes. Ficoll-Paque density-gradient centrifugation was used to isolate PBMCs, with at least 7 million obtained per sample. Trizol reagent was used to extract total RNA from PBMCs, with at least 6 micrograms per sample. For every donor, an aliquot of PBMCs went through flow cytometry to measure the percentages of naive CD45RAhigh/CD27high T cells. Of note for this clonotype: It has no known antigen specificity. Being one base from a much bigger clone, this may be a read error.

Taken from cysteine to phenylalanine, the CDR3 has 15 residues. Only the CDR3 portion is preserved as DNA: 45 bases, with reading frame beginning at the first base. The germline V gene supplies CDR1 SGDLS and CDR2 YYNGEE. The sequence derives from an elderly woman in good health. The chain is encoded by TRBV9 joined to TRBJ2-3; TRBD2 lines up with 12 middle nucleotides. Sample: blood. The CDR3 is CAGSSRLAGAYTQYF. The DNA is TGTGCCGGCAGCTCTCGACTAGCGGGAGCGTATACGCAGTATTTT.